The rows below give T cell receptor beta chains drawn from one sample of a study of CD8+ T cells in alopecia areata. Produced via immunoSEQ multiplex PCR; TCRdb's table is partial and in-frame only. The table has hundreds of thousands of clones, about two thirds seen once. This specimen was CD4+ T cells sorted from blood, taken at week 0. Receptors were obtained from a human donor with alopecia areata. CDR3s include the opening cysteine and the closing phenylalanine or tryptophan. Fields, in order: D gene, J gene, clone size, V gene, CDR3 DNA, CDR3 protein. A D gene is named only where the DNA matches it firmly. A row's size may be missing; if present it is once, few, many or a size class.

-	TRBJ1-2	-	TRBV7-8	TGTGCCAGCAGCTTAGGACAGCTTAACTATGGCTACACCTTC	CASSLGQLNYGYTF
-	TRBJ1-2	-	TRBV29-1	TGCAGCGTCACTCGGGCAGGAAACTATGGCTACACCTTC	CSVTRAGNYGYTF
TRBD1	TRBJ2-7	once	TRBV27	TGTGCCAGCAGTCGTACCGGGACAGGGACCTACGAGCAGTACTTC	CASSRTGTGTYEQYF
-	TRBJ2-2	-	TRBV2	TGTGCCAGCAGTGTACTATTAAACACCGGGGAGCTGTTTTTT	CASSVLLNTGELFF
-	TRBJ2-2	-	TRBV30	TGTGCCTGGACGCCGGGGATTACGAACACCGGGGAGCTGTTTTTT	CAWTPGITNTGELFF
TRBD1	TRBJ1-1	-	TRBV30	TGTGCCTGGAGTGGGGACAGGAACACTGAAGCTTTCTTT	CAWSGDRNTEAFF
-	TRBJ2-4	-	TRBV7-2	TGTGCCAGCAGCCCACGGACAGCGTTCATTCAGTACTTC	CASSPRTAFIQYF
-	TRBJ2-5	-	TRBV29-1	TGCAGCGCCCAGTGGAGCACTATGGCCCAGTACTTC	CSAQWSTMAQYF
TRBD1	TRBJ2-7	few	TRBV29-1	TGCAGCGGGGGGACAGGGAGGGCCTACGAGCAGTACTTC	CSGGTGRAYEQYF
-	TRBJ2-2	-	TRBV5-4	TGTGCCAGCAGCCGGCCGACCGAGACGAACACCGGGGAGCTGTTTTTT	CASSRPTETNTGELFF
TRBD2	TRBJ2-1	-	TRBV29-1	TGCAGCGTCGAACGCGGGGGGCTAAATGAGCAGTTCTTC	CSVERGGLNEQFF
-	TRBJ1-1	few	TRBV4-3	TGCGCCAGCAGCCAAGCGGGACTTTACACTGAAGCTTTCTTT	CASSQAGLYTEAFF
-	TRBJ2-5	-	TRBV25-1	TGTGCCAGCAGTGAGGGAGGTCCTCCGGAGACCCAGTACTTC	CASSEGGPPETQYF
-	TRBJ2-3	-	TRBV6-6	TGTGCCAGCAGTTACTCGAGATATGATACGCAGTATTTT	CASSYSRYDTQYF
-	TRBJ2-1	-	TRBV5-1	TGCGCCAGCAGATCCGGGACGGAGGGTGGTGAGCAGTTCTTC	CASRSGTEGGEQFF
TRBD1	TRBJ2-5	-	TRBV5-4	TGTGCCAGCAGCCCGTACAGGGGGCAGACCCAGTACTTC	CASSPYRGQTQYF
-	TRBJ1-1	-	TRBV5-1	TGCGCCAGCAGCCCCGCGTGGGGGAACACTGAAGCTTTCTTT	CASSPAWGNTEAFF
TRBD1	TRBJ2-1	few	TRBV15	TGTGCCACCAGTCAGGGGGACCTAGTGGAGCAGTTCTTC	CATSQGDLVEQFF
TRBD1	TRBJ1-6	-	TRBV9	TGTGCCAGCAGCGTAGGGACAGGGGATTCACCCCTCCACTTT	CASSVGTGDSPLHF
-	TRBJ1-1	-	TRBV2	TGTGCCAGCAGACGGCTCGAGGGAACTGAAGCTTTCTTT	CASRRLEGTEAFF
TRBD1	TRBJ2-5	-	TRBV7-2	TGTGCCAGCAGCTCGAGGACGGCAGGGGGAGAGACCCAGTACTTC	CASSSRTAGGETQYF
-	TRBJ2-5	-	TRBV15	TGTGCCACCAGCAGAGCACGGGTAGAAGAGACCCAGTACTTC	CATSRARVEETQYF
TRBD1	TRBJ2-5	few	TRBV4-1	TGCGCCAGCAGCCAACCCCAGGGGGCTGTCGAGACCCAGTACTTC	CASSQPQGAVETQYF
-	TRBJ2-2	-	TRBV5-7	TGTGCCAGCAGCTGGAAGAAAGGGGGGACGAACACCGGGGAGCTGTTTTTT	CASSWKKGGTNTGELFF
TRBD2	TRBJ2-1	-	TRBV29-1	TGCAGCGCCGGACACCGGGACGGACTAGCGGGGGCCCCTGAGCAGTTCTTC	CSAGHRDGLAGAPEQFF
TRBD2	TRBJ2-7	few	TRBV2	TGTGCCAGCAGTGGACTAGCGGGGGGCTCCGAGCAGTACTTC	CASSGLAGGSEQYF
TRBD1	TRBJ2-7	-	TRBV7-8	TGTGCCAGCAGCTATAAGACAGGGAGCTCCTACGAGCAGTACTTC	CASSYKTGSSYEQYF
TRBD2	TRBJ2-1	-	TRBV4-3	TGCGCCAGCAGCCAAGATCTGGAGCGGGGATCCTACAATGAGCAGTTCTTC	CASSQDLERGSYNEQFF
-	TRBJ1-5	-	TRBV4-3	TGCGCCAGCAGCCAAGACGGTAGCAATCAGCCCCAGCATTTT	CASSQDGSNQPQHF
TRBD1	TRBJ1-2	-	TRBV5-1	TGCGCCAGCAGCTTTGACAGGGACTATGGCTACACCTTC	CASSFDRDYGYTF
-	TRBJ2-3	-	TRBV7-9	TGTGCCAGCACCTCGAGGGGGGTAGATACGCAGTATTTT	CASTSRGVDTQYF
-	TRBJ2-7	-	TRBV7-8	TGTGCCAGCAGCTTACCTACCGGGCAGGGGGGGACCTACGAGCAGTACTTC	CASSLPTGQGGTYEQYF
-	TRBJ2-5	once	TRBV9	TGTGCCAGCAGCGTTGAGGGTATCATGAAAGAGACCCAGTACTTC	CASSVEGIMKETQYF
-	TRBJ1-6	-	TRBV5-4	TGTGCCAGCAGCTCTCCGGGCCGATCACCCCTCCACTTT	CASSSPGRSPLHF
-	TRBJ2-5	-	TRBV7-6	TGTGCCAGCAGCTACGAAGGACGCCCGGTGGGGACCCAGTACTTC	CASSYEGRPVGTQYF
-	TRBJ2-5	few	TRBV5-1	TGCGCCAGCAGCATCGGAACTACAGGGTTGGAGACCCAGTACTTC	CASSIGTTGLETQYF
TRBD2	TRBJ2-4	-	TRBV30	TGTGCCTGGAGCAAAGCGGGGTACAAAAACATTCAGTACTTC	CAWSKAGYKNIQYF
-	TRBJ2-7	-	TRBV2	TGTGCCAGCAGTCTCGGCGCAGGGGCCAACGAGCCGAAGAATTGGTACTTC	CASSLGAGANEPKNWYF
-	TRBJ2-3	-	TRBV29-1	TGCAGCGTTGAAAAGGGTATCGGCACAGATACGCAGTATTTT	CSVEKGIGTDTQYF
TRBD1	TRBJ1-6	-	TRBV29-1	TGCAGCGTCCAGGACAGGGGTTTATCACCCCTCCACTTT	CSVQDRGLSPLHF
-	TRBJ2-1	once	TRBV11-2	TGTGCCAGCAGCTTCGGTAGCTCCTACAATGAGCAGTTCTTC	CASSFGSSYNEQFF
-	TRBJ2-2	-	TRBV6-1	TGTGCCACCGGGGCGATGGCGGCGGTCACCGGGGAGCTGTTTTTT	CATGAMAAVTGELFF
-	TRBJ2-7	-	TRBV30	TGTGCCTGGGCCATCGGCTACGAGCAGTACTTC	CAWAIGYEQYF
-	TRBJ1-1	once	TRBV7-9	TGTGCCAGCAGCGGCAACCGGAGCCCCTTCCGGAACACTGAAGCTTTCTTT	CASSGNRSPFRNTEAFF
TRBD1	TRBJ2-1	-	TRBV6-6	TGTGCCAGCAATGACAGGGTAACTGAGCAGTTCTTC	CASNDRVTEQFF
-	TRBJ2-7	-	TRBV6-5	TGTGCCAGCAGTTACACAGGTATCTCCTACGAGCAGTACTTC	CASSYTGISYEQYF
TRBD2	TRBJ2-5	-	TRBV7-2	TGTGCCAGCACCCCCCGGGGGGGGGCCCACCAAGAGACCCAGTACTTC	CASTPRGGAHQETQYF
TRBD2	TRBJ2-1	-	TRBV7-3	TGTGCCAGCAGCTTAAGCCCCGCGGGGGGGCAGGATGAGCAGTTCTTC	CASSLSPAGGQDEQFF
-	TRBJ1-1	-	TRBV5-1	TGCGCCAGCAGTCCAGGAGGGGCTGAAGCTTTCTTT	CASSPGGAEAFF
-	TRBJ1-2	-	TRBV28	TGTGCCAGCAGCTCGGGGGGATCGACGGACCTCTATGGCTACACCTTC	CASSSGGSTDLYGYTF
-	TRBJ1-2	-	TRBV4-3	TGCGCCAGCAGCCAAGATATCCAGACCTATGGCTACACCTTC	CASSQDIQTYGYTF
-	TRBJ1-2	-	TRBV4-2	TGTGCCAGCAGCAGGGAGGGGATAGGCTATGGCTACACCTTC	CASSREGIGYGYTF
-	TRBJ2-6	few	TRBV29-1	TGCAGCGTCACCGACAGCTCTGGGGCCAACGTCCTGACTTTC	CSVTDSSGANVLTF
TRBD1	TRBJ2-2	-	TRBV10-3	TGTGCCATCAGTGAGTCCCCAGGGGGGAACACCGGGGAGCTGTTTTTT	CAISESPGGNTGELFF
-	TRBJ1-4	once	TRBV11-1	TGTGCCAGCAGCCGCCGGGGAAATGAAAAACTGTTTTTT	CASSRRGNEKLFF
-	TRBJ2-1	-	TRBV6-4	TGTGCCAGCAGTGAGAGTTTCCGGAATGAGCAGTTCTTC	CASSESFRNEQFF
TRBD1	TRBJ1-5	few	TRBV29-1	TGCAGCGTCGGACAGGGGAATCAGCCCCAGCATTTT	CSVGQGNQPQHF
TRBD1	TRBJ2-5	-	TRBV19	TGTGCCAGTAGTCTAGACAGGGCACAGACCCAGTACTTC	CASSLDRAQTQYF
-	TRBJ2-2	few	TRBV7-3	TGTGCCAGCAGCTTACAGGGCAGTACCGGGGAGCTGTTTTTT	CASSLQGSTGELFF
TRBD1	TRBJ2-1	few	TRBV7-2	TGTGCCAGCAGCTTCGGGACAGGTTACAATGAGCAGTTCTTC	CASSFGTGYNEQFF